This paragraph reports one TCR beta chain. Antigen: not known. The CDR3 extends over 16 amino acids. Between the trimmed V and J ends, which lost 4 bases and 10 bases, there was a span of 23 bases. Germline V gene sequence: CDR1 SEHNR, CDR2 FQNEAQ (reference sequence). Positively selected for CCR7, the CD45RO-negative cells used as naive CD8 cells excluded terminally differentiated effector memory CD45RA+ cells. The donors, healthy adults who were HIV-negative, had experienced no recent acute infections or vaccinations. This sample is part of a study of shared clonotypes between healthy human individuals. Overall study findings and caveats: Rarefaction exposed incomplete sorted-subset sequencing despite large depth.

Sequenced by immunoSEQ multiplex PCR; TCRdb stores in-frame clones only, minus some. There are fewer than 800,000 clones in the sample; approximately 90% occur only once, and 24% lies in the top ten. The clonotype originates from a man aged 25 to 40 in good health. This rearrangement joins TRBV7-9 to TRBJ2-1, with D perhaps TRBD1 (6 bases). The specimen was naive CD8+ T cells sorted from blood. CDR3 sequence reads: CASSSTHRAAPIEQFF. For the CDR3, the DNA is TGTGCCAGCAGCTCTACACACAGGGCCGCTCCAATAGAGCAGTTCTTC.